The 24 T cell receptor beta chains reported below all come from one sample, sequenced in a study of response to subunit inactivated influenza vaccine. Each CDR3 protein gets one entry after TCRdb re-called the RT-PCR reads with MiXCR. The sample consists of around 790,000 distinct CDR3 sequences, 20% to 25% of them appearing once. The material sequenced was PBMCs from blood, taken around 5 days after vaccination. These TCRs come from a man in his fifties or sixties who received an inactivated influenza vaccine.

The chain has TRBV5-5 and TRBJ2-5; D may be TRBD1 or TRBD2 (5 bases each). The CDR3 is 17 residues long. Between the trimmed V and J ends, which lost 3 bases and 1 base, there was a span of 19 bases. In germline, CDR1 is SGHKS, CDR2 YYEKEE (reference sequence). CDR3 residues: CASSSLLGSGGQETQYF. Written as DNA, the CDR3 is TGTGCCAGCAGCTCCCTCCTGGGGAGTGGGGGCCAAGAGACCCAGTACTTC. The full variable domain, rest sourced from reference TRBV5-5 and TRBJ2-5, is DAGVTQSPTHLIKTRGQQVTLRCSPISGHKSVSWYQQVLGQGPQFIFQYYEKEERGRGNFPDRFSARQFPNYSSELNVNALLLGDSALYLCASSSLLGSGGQETQYFGPGTRLLVL.

The chain joins TRBV30 to TRBJ2-7, with TRBD2 identical over 9 bases. Germline values: CDR1 GTSNPN, CDR2 SVGIG (reference sequence). The length of the CDR3 is 16 residues. J gave up 6 bases and V 1 base, and 13 bases lay outside the gene matches. The CDR3 spells CAWSGRHGTSWSEQYF. The CDR3, as DNA: TGTGCCTGGAGTGGCCGCCACGGGACTAGCTGGAGCGAGCAGTACTTC.

This clonotype was recorded a few times. The chain recombines TRBV7-8 with TRBJ2-5; tentatively, D is TRBD2 (7 bases). The CDR3 is 16 amino acids. CDR1 is SGHVS and CDR2 is FQNEAQ in the germline V gene. Trimming cost V 3 bases and J 5 bases, with 19 bases left between them. The CDR3 sequence is CASSFWGGAGSETQYF. CDR3 DNA: TGTGCCAGCAGCTTTTGGGGGGGCGCGGGGTCGGAGACCCAGTACTTC.

This clonotype appeared many times. CDR3 sequence: CASSFLAGAQVLNTGELFF. In nucleotides, the CDR3 is TGTGCCAGCAGCTTTCTAGCGGGGGCCCAGGTTTTAAACACCGGGGAGCTGTTTTTT. V is TRBV7-8 and J is TRBJ2-2, with TRBD2 matching over 10 bases. This CDR3 comprises 19 residues. Germline V gives CDR1 SGHVS, CDR2 FQNEAQ. The junction had 12 bases not matched to a gene; V was cut back by 3 bases and J by 2 bases.

The chain uses TRBV20-1 and TRBJ2-7; D ambiguous. The length of the CDR3 is 12 residues. Trimming left V 2 bases short and J 7 bases short, with 12 bases between. Germline CDR1 is DFQATT and CDR2 is SNEGSKA (reference sequence). As DNA, the CDR3 is TGCAGTGCTAGATGGGCCGATCGTGAGCAGTACTTC. Its translation: CSARWADREQYF.

The rearrangement links TRBV20-1 to TRBJ1-1; no firm D call. Trimming removed 2 bases from V and 5 bases from J, with 15 bases in between. Per germline, CDR1 DFQATT and CDR2 SNEGSKA (reference sequence). This CDR3 contains 14 residues. The CDR3 here is CSARSRLTGTEAFF. In nucleotides, the CDR3 is TGCAGTGCTAGAAGTAGACTCACGGGGACTGAAGCTTTCTTT.

This clonotype was observed a handful of times. V and J are TRBV20-1 and TRBJ2-4; 9 nucleotides align to TRBD2. Germline assignment: CDR1 DFQATT and CDR2 SNEGSKA (reference sequence). CDR3 length equals 12 residues. Trimming removed 5 bases from V and 9 bases from J; junction bases left unmatched: 5. The CDR3: CSALREGLIQYF. CDR3 sequence (DNA): TGCAGTGCTTTGCGGGAGGGTCTCATTCAGTACTTC.

This clonotype was recorded a few times. V gene TRBV11-2 combines with J gene TRBJ1-1, with D maybe TRBD1 (6 bases). The V gene lost 5 bases and the J gene lost 5 bases, with 30 bases spanning the gap. The CDR3 is 19 amino acids. Germline V gene sequence: CDR1 SGHAT, CDR2 FQNNGV. CDR3 loop: CASSVWGGESLVVGTEAFF. In DNA, the CDR3 is TGTGCCAGCAGCGTCTGGGGGGGCGAATCGTTAGTGGTAGGAACTGAAGCTTTCTTT.

Only a few counts were recorded for this clonotype. V is TRBV7-2 and J is TRBJ1-1, with TRBD1 identical over 8 bases. CDR1 is SGHTA, CDR2 FQGNSA, per germline. The CDR3 totals 15 residues. Unmatched junction bases numbered 5, after V lost 1 base and J lost 4 bases. CDR3 in amino acids: CASSLDGRGLTEAFF. The CDR3 DNA sequence: TGTGCCAGCAGCTTAGACGGCAGGGGGCTCACTGAAGCTTTCTTT.

This clonotype was detected a few times. The rearrangement joins TRBV28 to TRBJ2-1, with D possibly TRBD1 on 6 matching bases. V was clipped by 6 bases and J by 0 bases, with 12 bases between them. Germline assignment: CDR1 MDHEN and CDR2 SYDVKM. The CDR3 consists of 15 residues. The CDR3 DNA reads as TGTGCCAGCAGAGGGACACAGAGCTCCTACAATGAGCAGTTCTTC. It encodes CASRGTQSSYNEQFF.

The chain is built from TRBV20-1 and TRBJ2-3, with 10 bases fitting TRBD2. CDR1 is DFQATT, CDR2 SNEGSKA, per germline (reference sequence). V lost 3 bases, J lost 1 base, and 1 base stayed unmatched. The CDR3 has 14 residues. CDR3 nucleotide sequence: TGCAGTGCTAGGGGGACTAGCGGCACAGATACGCAGTATTTT. Protein: CSARGTSGTDTQYF.

This clonotype was recorded a few times. This chain uses TRBV12-3 or TRBV12-4 with TRBJ1-2; D perhaps matches TRBD1 (5 bases). V lost 2 bases and J 4 bases, leaving 8 bases between the germline ends. The CDR3 consists of 13 residues. The CDR3 reads CASSLPGTYGYTF. CDR3 nucleotide sequence: TGTGCCAGCAGTTTACCGGGGACCTATGGCTACACCTTC.

The V call is TRBV4-1, the J call TRBJ1-2; tentative D call: TRBD1 (6 bases). This CDR3 is 14 amino acids long. V was trimmed by 3 bases and J by 1 base, leaving 9 bases between them. Germline CDR1 is MGHRA and CDR2 is YSYEKL. The CDR3 region has the DNA TGCGCCAGCAGCCAGCAGGGGATTAACTATGGCTACACCTTC. Its protein is CASSQQGINYGYTF.

This clonotype was counted many times. The chain combines TRBV21-1 with TRBJ2-7; TRBD1, the D gene given by the table, was not confirmed from the DNA. TRBV21-1 is annotated as a pseudogene. The CDR3 is 14 residues long. CDR3 DNA sequence: TGTGCCATCCCCCCGGACAGAAGAGCTTACGAGCAGTACTTC. Translated: CAIPPDRRAYEQYF.

The chain uses TRBV9 and TRBJ1-5; D is possibly TRBD1 (6 bases). The CDR3 extends over 15 amino acids. V was clipped by 0 bases and J by 1 base, with 8 bases between them. Germline loops: CDR1 SGDLS, CDR2 YYNGEE. This chain's CDR3 is CASSVGQGSNQPQHF. CDR3 in DNA: TGTGCCAGCAGCGTAGGGCAGGGGAGCAATCAGCCCCAGCATTTT.

This clonotype was observed a few times. One end of the junction varies from germline; a read error may be responsible. CDR3 coding DNA: TGTGCCAGCAGCTCACCGATCTCTATAACCGGCCAAGGGAACTTC. Its protein product is CASSSPISITGQGNF. The V and J genes are TRBV7-8 and TRBJ2-5, with D hard to call. This CDR3 has 15 amino acids. Germline V gives CDR1 SGHVS, CDR2 FQNEAQ.

This clonotype was detected only a few times. This chain uses TRBV12-3 or TRBV12-4 with TRBJ2-3; TRBD2 is a possible D gene (6 bases). V was pared by 2 bases and J by 4 bases, with 13 bases between. The CDR3 sequence is 15 residues long. This CDR3 is CASSLLAGHPDTQYF. The CDR3 DNA follows: TGTGCCAGCAGTTTACTCGCGGGGCACCCAGATACGCAGTATTTT.

This clonotype was found many times. This chain connects TRBV29-1 to TRBJ2-7, with TRBD2 identical over 7 bases. CDR3 length: 15 amino acids. The ends lost 2 bases at V and 2 bases at J; junction bases unmatched: 9. Germline loops: CDR1 SQVTM, CDR2 ANQGSEA. CDR3 protein: CSVETGTSETYEQYF. Here the CDR3 DNA reads TGCAGCGTTGAAACGGGTACTAGCGAGACCTACGAGCAGTACTTC.

The V call is TRBV20-1, the J call TRBJ2-1, with TRBD2 matching 13 bases. This CDR3 spans 16 amino acids. Germline loops: CDR1 DFQATT, CDR2 SNEGSKA (reference sequence). V gave up 6 bases and J gave up 5 bases; unmatched junction bases: 10. The CDR3 region is CSATPGTSGTHNEQFF. CDR3 coding DNA: TGCAGTGCAACCCCCGGGACTAGCGGGACACACAATGAGCAGTTCTTC.

The chain recombines TRBV7-2 with TRBJ2-1; 11 bases line up with TRBD2. Per germline, CDR1 SGHTA and CDR2 FQGNSA. The V segment lost 4 bases and the J segment 4 bases; nucleotides outside the gene matches: 9. CDR3 length: 17 amino acids. The CDR3 region has the DNA TGTGCCAGCAGCTCCCGACTAGCGGGATATACTTACAATGAGCAGTTCTTC. This codes for CASSSRLAGYTYNEQFF.

Many counts were recorded for this clonotype. The CDR3 DNA follows: TGCAGTGCCGAGACGAAAACGGGTTACGAGCAGTACTTC. It is translated as CSAETKTGYEQYF. J is TRBJ2-7 and V is TRBV20-1; D is unclear. CDR1 DFQATT and CDR2 SNEGSKA come from the germline V gene (reference sequence). V lost 6 bases and J lost 4, with 16 bases in between. The CDR3 extends over 13 amino acids.

This clonotype has a handful of counts. The V call is TRBV28, the J call TRBJ2-7; 12 nucleotides line up with TRBD2. In germline, CDR1 is MDHEN, CDR2 SYDVKM. Trimming removed 8 bases from V and 4 bases from J; junction bases left unmatched: 9. CDR3 length equals 15 residues. CDR3 in amino acids: CASATSTSGRYEQYF. As DNA, the CDR3 is TGTGCCAGCGCCACCAGTACTAGCGGGAGGTACGAGCAGTACTTC.

The gene calls are TRBV25-1 and TRBJ1-6; 9 bases fit TRBD1. The CDR3 length is 14 residues. With V trimmed by 6 bases and J by 8 bases, 5 bases remained unmatched. Germline V gene sequence: CDR1 MGHDK, CDR2 SYGVNS. The CDR3 DNA sequence: TGTGCCAGCAGGGAGGGGACAGGGTATTCACCCCTCCACTTT. Residues: CASREGTGYSPLHF.

The sample holds a few counts of this clonotype. V usage is TRBV28 and J usage is TRBJ1-1, with 10 bases fitting TRBD1. J was trimmed by 13 bases and V by 5 bases; bases with no gene match: 13. Looked up from germline, CDR1 is MDHEN and CDR2 is SYDVKM. The CDR3 has 14 amino acids. CDR3 sequence: CASSVRQGAHVLFF. The CDR3 nucleotides are TGTGCCAGCAGTGTTCGACAGGGGGCGCACGTTCTTTTCTTT.